This T cell receptor beta chain was observed in a study of T-cell reconstitution after alpha-beta-depleted transplantation in children. V lost 3 bases to trimming and J lost 3 bases, with 12 bases between them. CDR1 and CDR2 from the germline V gene are LNHNV and YYDKDF (reference sequence). This CDR3 is 14 amino acids long. General study results and limits: There were reportedly several hundred expanded graft clones from which alpha-beta T cells came about two months after transplant. T-cell numbers and diversity one year post-transplant derived largely from freshly generated T cells. In some patients, recipient T cells and intrathymic progenitors surviving conditioning explained high day-60 diversity.

A library of TCRbeta sequences, prepared with unique molecular identifiers, was generated. Using its own MiXCR run on the PCR reads, TCRdb lists one record per CDR3 protein. Of about 420,000 distinct CDR3 sequences listed, roughly 17% are singletons. Concerning this clonotype itself: Its target is not known.

The origin of this receptor is a boy in the first two years of life who had a stem cell transplant for Wiskott-Aldrich syndrome, so the T cells may come from the graft donor. This material consisted of PBMCs, mostly from graft donor cells, taken 360 days after TCRalphabeta/CD19-depleted stem cell transplant. This chain connects TRBV15 to TRBJ2-7; D is possibly TRBD1 (5 bases). Written as DNA, the CDR3 is TGTGCCACCAGCAGTGACCAGGGAAACTACGAGCAGTACTTC. This sequence encodes CATSSDQGNYEQYF.